This is a list of T cell receptor beta chains from one sample in a study of vaccination and CD4 T cells after COVID-19. TCRdb passed the PCR reads through MiXCR, listing each CDR3 protein once. The sample lists 19,000 or so distinct CDR3 sequences, about 80% occurring once. For these TCRs, the target antigens are not known. The source material was CD4+ T cells from blood, cultured in vitro, sampled after SARS-CoV-2 vaccination. All receptors come from a human donor who received a COVID-19 vaccine. The CDR3 runs from the conserved cysteine through the conserved F or W. D genes are given only for firm matches. Rows may omit the clone size; those that give it use once, few, many or a size class.

>NA|NA|TRBJ1-4|TRBV10-3
TGTGCCAGCAGTCCCTCTCCGGGGACGGATGAAAAACTGTTTTTT
CASSPSPGTDEKLFF
>NA|NA|TRBJ2-7|TRBV6-1
TGTGCCATAACAGGGGAGGGCGGCTCCTACGAGCAGTACTTC
CAITGEGGSYEQYF
>NA|NA|TRBJ2-7|TRBV20-1
TGCAGTGCTAGAGGGAGGGGAAAGTCCTACGAGCAGTACTTC
CSARGRGKSYEQYF
>TRBD2|NA|TRBJ2-7|TRBV2
TGTGCCAGCAGTGATCCGCTAGCGGGGGAGCGCTACGAGCAGTACTTC
CASSDPLAGERYEQYF
>TRBD2|once|TRBJ2-7|TRBV19
TGTGCCAGTAGTGCCCCTGTGGGGGGACTATCCGACGAGCAGTACTTC
CASSAPVGGLSDEQYF
>TRBD2|few|TRBJ2-5|TRBV6-2/TRBV6-3
TGTGCCAGCAGTTACTCGCGCACTAGCGGAGAGACCCAGTACTTC
CASSYSRTSGETQYF
>NA|NA|TRBJ2-2|TRBV7-9
TGTGCCAGCAGCTCGGCCACCGGGGAGCTGTTTTTT
CASSSATGELFF
>NA|NA|TRBJ2-7|TRBV12-5
TGTGCTAGTGGTTTGGTTTCAACGGGCCCTACTGACTTC
CASGLVSTGPTDF
>NA|NA|TRBJ1-1|TRBV7-6
TGTGCCAGCAGCTTAATGGGGACTCGGAACACTGAAGCTTTCTTT
CASSLMGTRNTEAFF
>TRBD1|NA|TRBJ1-6|TRBV5-6
TGTGCCAGCAGCTCCGGGACAGGGGCGATCTATAATTCACCCCTCCACTTT
CASSSGTGAIYNSPLHF
>NA|NA|TRBJ1-5|TRBV20-1
TGCAGTGCTAGAGAGGGGGGTTCCGAGAATCAGCCCCAGCATTTT
CSAREGGSENQPQHF
>NA|NA|TRBJ1-2|TRBV7-9
TGTGCCAGCAGCTTACCCCAGCCCCTAAAGGAGGGCTACACCTTC
CASSLPQPLKEGYTF
>NA|NA|TRBJ1-3|TRBV20-1
TGCAGTGCTAGAGATTTTTCCGGTGGAAACACCATATATTTT
CSARDFSGGNTIYF
>TRBD2|NA|TRBJ2-5|TRBV5-1
TGCGCCAGCAGCTTGGGACTAGCGGGGGGCCAAGAGACCCAGTACTTC
CASSLGLAGGQETQYF
>NA|NA|TRBJ2-7|TRBV2
TGTGCCAGCAGGATAGGGGAGTGGGAGCAGTACTTC
CASRIGEWEQYF
>NA|NA|TRBJ1-5|TRBV20-1
TGCAGTGCCGAGTCTCAGGGGCCCCAGCATTTT
CSAESQGPQHF
>TRBD2|NA|TRBJ2-5|TRBV20-1
TGCAGTGCTGGACTGACTAGCGACCAGTACTTC
CSAGLTSDQYF
>NA|NA|TRBJ2-5|TRBV24-1
TGTGCCACCAGTGGGGGCGGGGACCTCCAAGAGACCCAGTACTTC
CATSGGGDLQETQYF
>NA|few|TRBJ1-2|TRBV11-2
TGTGCCAGCAGCTTTCCGGGACCACGGGGTGGCTACACCTTC
CASSFPGPRGGYTF
>TRBD2|NA|TRBJ2-5|TRBV20-1
TGCAGTGCTAGTCCGCTAGCGGGATTCCTCCAAGAGACCCAGTACTTC
CSASPLAGFLQETQYF
>NA|NA|TRBJ1-1|TRBV20-1
TGCAGTGCTAGAGATTGGGTTGAGGAGGGGCTGAACACTGAAGCTTTCTTT
CSARDWVEEGLNTEAFF
>TRBD2|NA|TRBJ2-7|TRBV10-3
TGTGCCATCAGTGAGGGGAGGGACGAGCAGTACTTC
CAISEGRDEQYF
>NA|NA|TRBJ1-6|TRBV20-1
TGCAGTGCGCGAGGTTTCCGGGACAATAATTCACCCCTCCACTTT
CSARGFRDNNSPLHF
>NA|NA|TRBJ2-1|TRBV30
TGTGCCTGGACCCGACCAGACCAGTACAATGAGCAGTTCTTC
CAWTRPDQYNEQFF
>TRBD2|NA|TRBJ2-5|TRBV19
TGTGCCAGCTCCGTCTCGCGGGGGGAGACCCAGTACTTC
CASSVSRGETQYF
>TRBD1|NA|TRBJ1-6|TRBV25-1
TGTGCCAGCAGAGCCAGGGGGGGTGATTCACCCCTCCACTTT
CASRARGGDSPLHF
>NA|few|TRBJ1-5|TRBV19
TGTGCCAGTAGTATCGGACGGGCGAGTCGCAATCAGCCCCAGCATTTT
CASSIGRASRNQPQHF
>TRBD1|NA|TRBJ2-3|TRBV2
TGTGCCAGCAAGGGACAGAGCACAGATACGCAGTATTTT
CASKGQSTDTQYF
>NA|once|TRBJ1-1|TRBV28
TGTGCCAGCAGTTCCCCGGTCACAGACTTTGAAGCTTTCTTT
CASSSPVTDFEAFF
>NA|NA|TRBJ1-4|TRBV3-1
TGTGCCAGCAGCCAAGATCCCGGGACTAATGAAAAACTGTTTTTT
CASSQDPGTNEKLFF
>TRBD2|NA|TRBJ2-3|TRBV7-7
TGTGCCAGTAGCGGGACGGTTACAGATACGCAGTATTTT
CASSGTVTDTQYF
>NA|NA|TRBJ2-2|TRBV15
TGTGCCACCAGCAGAGGGACAGCTAACACCGGGGAGCTGTTTTTT
CATSRGTANTGELFF
>TRBD1|few|TRBJ1-1|TRBV6-1
TGTGCCAGCACCAGGGACAGCAACACTGAAGCTTTCTTT
CASTRDSNTEAFF
>NA|NA|TRBJ2-1|TRBV12-5
TGTGCTAGTGGTTTGAGGGGGGGGTTCGGTGAGCAGTTCTTC
CASGLRGGFGEQFF
>TRBD1|NA|TRBJ2-1|TRBV6-4
TGTGCCAGCAGTCGGACAGGGAAGGATGAGCAGTTCTTC
CASSRTGKDEQFF
>NA|NA|TRBJ2-1|TRBV11-3
TGTGCCAGCAGCTTAGATCATTGGGGAGATGAGAGTTTTGGGAATGAGCAGTTCTTC
CASSLDHWGDESFGNEQFF
>NA|NA|TRBJ1-4|TRBV30
TGTGCCTGGAGTACAGACGAAAAACTGTTTTTT
CAWSTDEKLFF
>TRBD2|NA|TRBJ2-1|TRBV24-1
TGTGCCACCAGTGACCTGGGGGACTCTAGCGGGGGGGCAGGCAATGAGCAGTTCTTC
CATSDLGDSSGGAGNEQFF
>TRBD1|NA|TRBJ1-2|TRBV2
TGTGCCAGCAGCAAAGGGACAGGGGGCGTTGGCTACACCTTC
CASSKGTGGVGYTF
>NA|NA|TRBJ1-5|TRBV7-8
TGTGCCAGCAGCTTAGCGATCACAGGGACCAGCAATCAGCCCCAGCATTTT
CASSLAITGTSNQPQHF
>NA|once|TRBJ2-7|TRBV5-1
TGCGCCAGCAGCCTTGGTGGGGGATACGAGCAGTACTTC
CASSLGGGYEQYF
>TRBD1|few|TRBJ1-1|TRBV19
TGTGCCAGCGGACAGGGCACGAACACTGAAGCTTTCTTT
CASGQGTNTEAFF